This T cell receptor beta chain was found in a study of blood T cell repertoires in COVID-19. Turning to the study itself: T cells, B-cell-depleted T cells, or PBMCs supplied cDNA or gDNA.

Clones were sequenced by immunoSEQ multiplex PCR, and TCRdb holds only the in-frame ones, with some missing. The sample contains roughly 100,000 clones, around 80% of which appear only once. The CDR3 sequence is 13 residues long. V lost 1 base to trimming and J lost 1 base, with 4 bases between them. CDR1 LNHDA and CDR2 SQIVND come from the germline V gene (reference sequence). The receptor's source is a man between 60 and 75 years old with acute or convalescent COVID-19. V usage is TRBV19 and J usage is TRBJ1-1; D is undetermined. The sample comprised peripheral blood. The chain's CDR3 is CASSIGRNTEAFF. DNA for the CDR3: TGTGCCAGTAGTATAGGCAGGAACACTGAAGCTTTCTTT. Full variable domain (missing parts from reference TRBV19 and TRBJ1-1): DGGITQSPKYLFRKEGQNVTLSCEQNLNHDAMYWYRQDPGQGLRLIYYSQIVNDFQKGDIAEGYSVSREKKESFPLTVTSAQKNPTAFYLCASSIGRNTEAFFGQGTRLTVV.